A selection of T cell receptor beta chains follows, all from one sample in a study of shared clonotypes between healthy human individuals. The protocol was immunoSEQ multiplex PCR, while the TCRdb copy is restricted to in-frame clones and leaves out a portion. The repertoire includes about 2.3 million clones, just over 90% of them detected once, and under 0.45% sits in the top ten. Sequencing input: naive CD4+ T cells from PBMCs. Receptor source: a man between 18 and 29 years old in good health. Some clones in this sample may be carry-over from other donors' samples. CDR3s include the opening cysteine and the closing phenylalanine or tryptophan. D genes are given only for firm matches. Size values are once, few and many counts, or a class for expanded clones, and some rows have none.

>TRBD2|14|TRBV6-5|-|TRBJ2-5
TGTGCCAGCAGTTACGGCGGCGGGAGTGAGACCCAGTACTTC
CASSYGGGSETQYF
>-|16|TRBV5-1|-|TRBJ2-3
TGCGCCAGCAGCCCGGAGGCGGGGAGTAGCACAGATACGCAGTATTTT
CASSPEAGSSTDTQYF
>-|12|TRBV6-1|-|TRBJ2-3
TGTGCCAGCAGGTCCTTCACAGATACGCAGTATTTT
CASRSFTDTQYF
>-|14|TRBV5-6|-|TRBJ1-4
TGTGCCAGCAGCTGGGGGAGGGTTGATGAAAAACTGTTTTTT
CASSWGRVDEKLFF
>-|12|TRBV6-1|-|TRBJ2-5
TGTGCCAGCAGTGACGCACAAGAGACCCAGTACTTC
CASSDAQETQYF
>-|14|TRBV28|-|TRBJ1-1
TGTGCCTACGCCCGAGGGGCAGAGTACACTGAAGCTTTCTTT
CAYARGAEYTEAFF
>-|16|TRBV19|-|TRBJ2-6
TGTGCCAGTAGCCGGACAAGCCTCTCTGGGGCCAACGTCCTGACTTTC
CASSRTSLSGANVLTF
>TRBD2|16|TRBV2|-|TRBJ2-1
TGTGCCAGCAGACCCGGACTAGCGGGAGTGGGGAATGAGCAGTTCTTC
CASRPGLAGVGNEQFF
>-|13|TRBV6-6|-|TRBJ1-1
TGTGCCAGCAGTTACTGCGCGGACTGCGAAGCTTTCTTT
CASSYCADCEAFF
>-|13|TRBV19|-|TRBJ1-5
TGTGCCAGCGTTAACAGGGCCAATCAGCCCCAGCATTTT
CASVNRANQPQHF
>-|13|TRBV14|-|TRBJ1-1
TGTGCCAGCAGTGCGTCGATGAACACTGAAGCTTTCTTT
CASSASMNTEAFF
>-|14|TRBV29-1|-|TRBJ1-2
TGCAGCGTTGGGGAGAGAACCGGGTCCTATGGCTACACCTTC
CSVGERTGSYGYTF
>-|15|TRBV5-1|-|TRBJ2-1
TGCGCCAGCAGCCTGGGGGCTAGCGGAAACAATGAGCAGTTCTTC
CASSLGASGNNEQFF
>-|16|TRBV5-1|-|TRBJ2-2
TGCGCCAGCAGCGCCCGGTCCCAGGGGAACACCGGGGAGCTGTTTTTT
CASSARSQGNTGELFF
>TRBD2|20|TRBV7-3|-|TRBJ2-1
TGTGCCAGCAGCCCATCCGGGACTAGCGGGACCCGTATGTCCTACAATGAGCAGTTCTTC
CASSPSGTSGTRMSYNEQFF
>-|15|TRBV11-3|-|TRBJ2-1
TGTGCCAGCAGCTTAGGCGGACTCTCCTACAATGAGCAGTTCTTC
CASSLGGLSYNEQFF
>TRBD1|13|TRBV10-2|once|TRBJ2-2
TGCGCCAGCAGTCACAGGGGAACCGGGGAGCTGTTTTTT
CASSHRGTGELFF
>-|14|TRBV6-6|once|TRBJ1-2
TGTGCCAGCACCCGAGGGCTGGGTAACTATGGCTACACCTTC
CASTRGLGNYGYTF
>-|15|TRBV15|-|TRBJ2-2
TGTGCCACCAGCAGCGGGGCCGCGAACACCGGGGAGCTGTTTTTT
CATSSGAANTGELFF
>TRBD1|13|TRBV4-2|-|TRBJ2-5
TGTGCCAGCAGCAGACAGGGTGGAGAGACCCAGTACTTC
CASSRQGGETQYF
>-|16|TRBV4-1|once|TRBJ1-4
TGCGCCAGCAGCCCCTCCTGGACAACAACTAATGAAAAACTGTTTTTT
CASSPSWTTTNEKLFF
>-|15|TRBV5-5|once|TRBJ2-1
TGTGCCAGCAGCTTGGTGTACAGGCTGTACAATGAGCAGTTCTTC
CASSLVYRLYNEQFF
>-|12|TRBV2|-|TRBJ2-1
TGTGCCAGCAACGACTACGCCAATGAGCAGTTCTTC
CASNDYANEQFF
>-|14|TRBV5-1|-|TRBJ2-1
TGCGCCAGCAGGACCTATGGGCCCTACAATGAGCAGTTCTTC
CASRTYGPYNEQFF
>-|13|TRBV2|-|TRBJ1-3
TGTGCCAGCAGTGGTCACGCCCGAAACACCATATATTTT
CASSGHARNTIYF
>-|13|TRBV7-2|-|TRBJ1-5
TGTGCCAGCAGCTTAGACGTGTCTCAGCCCCAGCATTTT
CASSLDVSQPQHF
>-|15|TRBV28|-|TRBJ2-6
TGTGCCAGCAGTTTAAAGGGCTCTGGGGCCAACGTCCTGACTTTC
CASSLKGSGANVLTF
>-|13|TRBV11-3|few|TRBJ1-1
TGTGCCAGCAGCTTAGAATCATGGCGGGAAGCTTTCTTT
CASSLESWREAFF
>-|13|TRBV11-2|-|TRBJ2-2
TGTGCCAGCAGCTTACAAGTGACCGGGGAGCTGTTTTTT
CASSLQVTGELFF
>-|15|TRBV7-3|-|TRBJ2-1
TGTGCCAGCAGCTATGGGACGCCGACCTACAATGAGCAGTTCTTC
CASSYGTPTYNEQFF
>-|11|TRBV11-2|once|TRBJ2-7
TGTGCCAGCAGGTACGGGCACGAGCAGTACTTC
CASRYGHEQYF
>TRBD2|16|TRBV4-2|-|TRBJ2-1
TGTGCCAGCAGCCAAGCCCCGGGACTAGCGGACAATGAGCAGTTCTTC
CASSQAPGLADNEQFF
>-|16|TRBV7-3|-|TRBJ2-3
TGTGCCAGCAGCTTCGGCTTAGGGACGAGGACAGATACGCAGTATTTT
CASSFGLGTRTDTQYF
>-|12|TRBV29-1|-|TRBJ1-1
TGCAGCGCCAACGCAGAGAACACTGAAGCTTTCTTT
CSANAENTEAFF
>TRBD2|20|TRBV19|-|TRBJ2-1
TGTGCCAGTAGTCGAAACCCACCCCAATTACTAGCGGGAGTAGCCAATGAGCAGTTCTTC
CASSRNPPQLLAGVANEQFF
>TRBD1|14|TRBV5-4|-|TRBJ2-1
TGTGCCAGCAGCTTGCCCTCAGGGGGCAATGAGCAGTTCTTC
CASSLPSGGNEQFF
>-|18|TRBV28|-|TRBJ2-6
TGTGCCAGCACCCGTTCAGGGGTTACCGTCTCTGGGGCCAACGTCCTGACTTTC
CASTRSGVTVSGANVLTF
>TRBD1|19|TRBV19|-|TRBJ1-3
TGTGCCAGTAGTATTAAAGAGGGGACAGCTCCTTTCTCTGGAAACACCATATATTTT
CASSIKEGTAPFSGNTIYF
>TRBD1|18|TRBV27|-|TRBJ2-3
TGTGCCAGCAGTTTATTTAGCTTGGGACAGGTGGGATCAGATACGCAGTATTTT
CASSLFSLGQVGSDTQYF
>TRBD1|12|TRBV7-3|-|TRBJ1-2
TGTGCCAGCAGCTTAAGGGACAGAGTCCCCACCTTC
CASSLRDRVPTF
>TRBD1|15|TRBV9|-|TRBJ1-2
TGTGCCAGCAGCGTAGAGATCGGACAGGACTATGGCTACACCTTC
CASSVEIGQDYGYTF
>-|14|TRBV15|-|TRBJ2-5
TGTGCCACCAGCAGAGGGACCGGAGAAGAGACCCAGTACTTC
CATSRGTGEETQYF
>-|13|TRBV28|once|TRBJ1-1
TGTGCCAGCAGTTCACCATTGAACACTGAAGCTTTCTTT
CASSSPLNTEAFF
>TRBD1|15|TRBV7-3|-|TRBJ2-1
TGTGCCAGCAGCCTCGGGACAGGAGTTTCCAATGAGCAGTTCTTC
CASSLGTGVSNEQFF
>TRBD1|15|TRBV7-2|-|TRBJ1-1
TGTGCCAGCAGCCGGGACAGGTGGGCGAACACTGAAGCTTTCTTT
CASSRDRWANTEAFF
>-|17|TRBV4-2|-|TRBJ1-5
TGTGCCAGCAGCCAAGGGGAAGCAGACTATAGCAATCAGCCCCAGCATTTT
CASSQGEADYSNQPQHF
>-|13|TRBV11-3|-|TRBJ2-7
TGTGCCAGCAGTTCGGGGCCCCCCTACGAGCAGTACTTC
CASSSGPPYEQYF
>-|15|TRBV28|once|TRBJ2-3
TGTGCCAGCAGTTTTGCAGGGGTCTACACAGATACGCAGTATTTT
CASSFAGVYTDTQYF